The sequence of this T cell receptor beta chain was determined in a study of cytomegalovirus exposure and HLA in healthy donors. General study findings and limits: Within the data, a cluster of highly shared sequence variants was likely a sequencing artifact. There were reportedly fewer N-insertions in an Asian-associated ancestry cluster than the roughly 700-donor mean, in a later analysis.

Healthy donors of bone marrow made up the group. As to this clone: No antigen is known for it.

Use of 60 Vbeta and 13 Jbeta primers characterized the PCR. Clones were sequenced by immunoSEQ multiplex PCR, and TCRdb holds only the in-frame ones, with some missing. This table holds 150,000 to 200,000 clones, approximately 85% found once. The specimen was PBMCs. The sequence came from a girl aged 10 to 17 in good health and CMV-seropositive.

The chain's CDR3 is CASSIPAGVSLGPQHF. The CDR3 DNA follows: TGTGCCAGTAGTATTCCGGCAGGGGTATCCCTTGGGCCCCAGCATTTT. V and J are TRBV19 and TRBJ1-5, with a weak D call TRBD1 (6 bases). Trimming left V 3 bases short and J 9 bases short, with 21 bases between. The CDR3 spans 16 residues. Germline V lookup: CDR1 LNHDA, CDR2 SQIVND (reference sequence).